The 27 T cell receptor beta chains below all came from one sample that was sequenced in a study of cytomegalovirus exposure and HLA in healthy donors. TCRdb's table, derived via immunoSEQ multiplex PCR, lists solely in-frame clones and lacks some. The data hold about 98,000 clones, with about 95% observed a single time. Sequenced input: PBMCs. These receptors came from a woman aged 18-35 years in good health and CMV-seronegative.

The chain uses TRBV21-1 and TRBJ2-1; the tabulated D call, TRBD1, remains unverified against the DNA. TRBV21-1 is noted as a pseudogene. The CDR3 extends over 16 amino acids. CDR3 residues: CASSKEGQRTYNEQFF. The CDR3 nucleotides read TGTGCCAGCAGCAAAGAAGGACAGCGAACCTACAATGAGCAGTTCTTC.

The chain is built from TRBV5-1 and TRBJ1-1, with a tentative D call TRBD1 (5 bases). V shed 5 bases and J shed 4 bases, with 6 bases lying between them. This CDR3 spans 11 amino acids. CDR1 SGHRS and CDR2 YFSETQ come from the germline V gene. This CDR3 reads CASRGGTEAFF. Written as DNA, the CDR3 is TGCGCCAGCAGGGGGGGCACTGAAGCTTTCTTT. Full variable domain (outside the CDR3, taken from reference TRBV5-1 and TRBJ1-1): KAGVTQTPRYLIKTRGQQVTLSCSPISGHRSVSWYQQTPGQGLQFLFEYFSETQRNKGNFPGRFSGRQFSNSRSEMNVSTLELGDSALYLCASRGGTEAFFGQGTRLTVV.

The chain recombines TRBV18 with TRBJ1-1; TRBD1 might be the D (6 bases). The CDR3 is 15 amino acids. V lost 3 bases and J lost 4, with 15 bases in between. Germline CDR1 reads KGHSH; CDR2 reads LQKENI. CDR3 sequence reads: CASSPSRGAGTEAFF. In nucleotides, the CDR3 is TGTGCCAGCTCACCTAGCCGGGGGGCCGGCACTGAAGCTTTCTTT.

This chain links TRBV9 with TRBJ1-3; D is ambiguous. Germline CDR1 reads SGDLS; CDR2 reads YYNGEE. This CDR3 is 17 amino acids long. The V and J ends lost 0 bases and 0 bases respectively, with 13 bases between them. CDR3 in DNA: TGTGCCAGCAGCGTAGGGAAATCCGGGAGCTCTGGAAACACCATATATTTT. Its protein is CASSVGKSGSSGNTIYF.

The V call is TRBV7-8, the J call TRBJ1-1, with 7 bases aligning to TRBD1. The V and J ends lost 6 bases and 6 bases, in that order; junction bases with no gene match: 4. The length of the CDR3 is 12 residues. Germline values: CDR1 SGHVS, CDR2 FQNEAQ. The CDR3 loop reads CASRDRVSEAFF. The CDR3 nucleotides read TGTGCCAGCAGAGACAGGGTCTCTGAAGCTTTCTTT.

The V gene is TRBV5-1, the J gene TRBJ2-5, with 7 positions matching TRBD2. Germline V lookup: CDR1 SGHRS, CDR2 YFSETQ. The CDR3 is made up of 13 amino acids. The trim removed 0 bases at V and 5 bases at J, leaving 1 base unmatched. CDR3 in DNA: TGCGCCAGCAGCTTGGCTAGCGGCGAGACCCAGTACTTC. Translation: CASSLASGETQYF.

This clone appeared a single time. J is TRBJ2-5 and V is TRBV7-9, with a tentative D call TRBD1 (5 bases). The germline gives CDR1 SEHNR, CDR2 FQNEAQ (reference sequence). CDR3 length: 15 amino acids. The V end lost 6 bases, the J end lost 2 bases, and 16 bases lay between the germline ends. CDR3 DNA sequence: TGTGCCAGCAGACCCCCTGGGGCGGCTCAAGAGACCCAGTACTTC. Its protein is CASRPPGAAQETQYF.

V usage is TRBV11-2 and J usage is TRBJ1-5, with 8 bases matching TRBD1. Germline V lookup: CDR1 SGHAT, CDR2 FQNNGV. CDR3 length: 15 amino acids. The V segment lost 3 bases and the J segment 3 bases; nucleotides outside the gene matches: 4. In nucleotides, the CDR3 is TGTGCCAGCAGCTTGGACAGGGTACCCAATCAGCCCCAGCATTTT. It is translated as CASSLDRVPNQPQHF.

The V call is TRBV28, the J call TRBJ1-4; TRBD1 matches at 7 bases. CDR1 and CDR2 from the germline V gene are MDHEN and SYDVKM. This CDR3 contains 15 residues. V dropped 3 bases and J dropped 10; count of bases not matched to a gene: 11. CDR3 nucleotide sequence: TGTGCCAGCAGTTTTGGGGACAGACTTTTTGGAAAACTGTTTTTT. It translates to CASSFGDRLFGKLFF.

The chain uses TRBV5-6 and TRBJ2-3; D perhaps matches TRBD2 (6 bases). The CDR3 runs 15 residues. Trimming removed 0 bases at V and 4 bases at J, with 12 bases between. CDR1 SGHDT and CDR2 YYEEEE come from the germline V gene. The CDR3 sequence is CASSLGRRGPDTQYF. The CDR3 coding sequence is TGTGCCAGCAGCTTGGGACGGAGGGGTCCAGATACGCAGTATTTT.

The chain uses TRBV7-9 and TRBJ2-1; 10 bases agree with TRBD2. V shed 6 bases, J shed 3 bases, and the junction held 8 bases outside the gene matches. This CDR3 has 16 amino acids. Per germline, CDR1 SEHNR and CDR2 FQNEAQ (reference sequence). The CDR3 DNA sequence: TGTGCCAGCAGTTACGCTAGCGGGAGCAACTACAATGAGCAGTTCTTC. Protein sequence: CASSYASGSNYNEQFF.

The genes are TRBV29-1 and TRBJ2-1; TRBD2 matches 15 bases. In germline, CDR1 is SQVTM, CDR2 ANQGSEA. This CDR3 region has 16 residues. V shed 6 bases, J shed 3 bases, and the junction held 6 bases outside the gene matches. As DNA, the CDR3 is TGCAGCGTCGCCGGGACTAGCGGGGGGTTCTACAATGAGCAGTTCTTC. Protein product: CSVAGTSGGFYNEQFF.

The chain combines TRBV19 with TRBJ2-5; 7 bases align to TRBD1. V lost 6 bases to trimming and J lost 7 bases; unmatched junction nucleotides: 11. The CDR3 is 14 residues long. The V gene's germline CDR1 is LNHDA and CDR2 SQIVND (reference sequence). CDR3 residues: CASSPGGTALTQYF. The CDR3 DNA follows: TGTGCCAGTAGCCCAGGGGGAACCGCCTTGACCCAGTACTTC.

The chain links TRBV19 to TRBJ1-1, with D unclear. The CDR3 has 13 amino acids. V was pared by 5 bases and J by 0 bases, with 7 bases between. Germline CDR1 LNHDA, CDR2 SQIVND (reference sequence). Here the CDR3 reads CASSSQMNTEAFF. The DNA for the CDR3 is TGTGCCAGTAGTTCACAGATGAACACTGAAGCTTTCTTT.

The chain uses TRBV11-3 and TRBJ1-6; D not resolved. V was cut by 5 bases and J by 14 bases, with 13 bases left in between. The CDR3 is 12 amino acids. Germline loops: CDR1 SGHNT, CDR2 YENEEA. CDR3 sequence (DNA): TGTGCCAGCAGCCCAGGCTTCTCTACCCTCCACTTT. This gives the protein CASSPGFSTLHF.

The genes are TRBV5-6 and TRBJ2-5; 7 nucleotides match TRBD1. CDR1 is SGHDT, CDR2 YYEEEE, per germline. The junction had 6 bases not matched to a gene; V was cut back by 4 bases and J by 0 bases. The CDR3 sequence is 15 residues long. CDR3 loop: CASSLDRLDQETQYF. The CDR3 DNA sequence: TGTGCCAGCAGCCTGGACAGGTTGGACCAAGAGACCCAGTACTTC.

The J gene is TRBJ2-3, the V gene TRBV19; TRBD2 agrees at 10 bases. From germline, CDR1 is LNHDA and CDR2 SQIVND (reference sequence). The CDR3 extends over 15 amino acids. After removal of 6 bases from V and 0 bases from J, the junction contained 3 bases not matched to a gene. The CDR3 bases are TGTGCCAGTAGAGCGGGGGGGCCCAGCACAGATACGCAGTATTTT. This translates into CASRAGGPSTDTQYF.

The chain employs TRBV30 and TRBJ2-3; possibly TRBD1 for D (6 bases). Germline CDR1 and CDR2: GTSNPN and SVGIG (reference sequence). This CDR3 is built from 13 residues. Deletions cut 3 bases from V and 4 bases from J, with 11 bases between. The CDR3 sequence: CAWSRGRADTQYF. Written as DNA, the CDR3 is TGTGCCTGGAGCAGGGGCCGGGCAGATACGCAGTATTTT.

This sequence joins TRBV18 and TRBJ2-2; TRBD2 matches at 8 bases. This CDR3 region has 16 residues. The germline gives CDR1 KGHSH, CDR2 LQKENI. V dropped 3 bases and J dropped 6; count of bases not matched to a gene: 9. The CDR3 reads CASSPARSGRPGELFF. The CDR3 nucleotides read TGTGCCAGCTCACCTGCGAGGAGCGGGAGACCCGGGGAGCTGTTTTTT.

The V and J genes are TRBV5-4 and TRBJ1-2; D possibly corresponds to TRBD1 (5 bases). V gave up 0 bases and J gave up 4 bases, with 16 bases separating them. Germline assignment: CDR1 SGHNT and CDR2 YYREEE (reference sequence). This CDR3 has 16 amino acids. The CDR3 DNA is TGTGCCAGCAGCTTGGCTGGGGGGACGGCCGCCTATGGCTACACCTTC. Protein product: CASSLAGGTAAYGYTF. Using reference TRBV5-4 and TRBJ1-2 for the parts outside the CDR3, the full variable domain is ETGVTQSPTHLIKTRGQQVTLRCSSQSGHNTVSWYQQALGQGPQFIFQYYREEENGRGNFPPRFSGLQFPNYSSELNVNALELDDSALYLCASSLAGGTAAYGYTFGSGTRLTVV.

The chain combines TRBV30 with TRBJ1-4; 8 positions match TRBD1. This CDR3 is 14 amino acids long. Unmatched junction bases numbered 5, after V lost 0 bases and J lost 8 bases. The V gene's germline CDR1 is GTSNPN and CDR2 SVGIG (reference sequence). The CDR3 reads CAWSVAGGLEKLFF. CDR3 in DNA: TGTGCCTGGAGTGTAGCAGGGGGCTTGGAAAAACTGTTTTTT.

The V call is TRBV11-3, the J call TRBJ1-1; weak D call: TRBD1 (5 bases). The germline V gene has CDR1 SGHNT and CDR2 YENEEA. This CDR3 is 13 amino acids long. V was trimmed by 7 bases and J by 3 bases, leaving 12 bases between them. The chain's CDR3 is CASKAGGDTEAFF. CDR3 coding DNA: TGTGCCAGCAAGGCCGGGGGGGACACTGAAGCTTTCTTT. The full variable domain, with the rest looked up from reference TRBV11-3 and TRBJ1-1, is EAGVVQSPRYKIIEKKQPVAFWCNPISGHNTLYWYLQNLGQGPELLIRYENEEAVDDSQLPKDRFSAERLKGVDSTLKIQPAELGDSAVYLCASKAGGDTEAFFGQGTRLTVV.

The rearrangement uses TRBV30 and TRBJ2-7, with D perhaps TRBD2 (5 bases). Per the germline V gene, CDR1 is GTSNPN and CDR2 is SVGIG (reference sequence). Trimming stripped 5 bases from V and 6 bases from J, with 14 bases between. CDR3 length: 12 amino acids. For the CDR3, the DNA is TGTGCCTGGGAGGCTTCGGGGAGCGAGCAGTACTTC. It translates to CAWEASGSEQYF.

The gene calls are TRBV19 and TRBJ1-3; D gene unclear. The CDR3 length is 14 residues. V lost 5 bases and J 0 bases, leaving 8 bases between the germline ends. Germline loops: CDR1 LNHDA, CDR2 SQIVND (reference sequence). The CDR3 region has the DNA TGTGCCAGTAGTCAGGCCTCCTCTGGAAACACCATATATTTT. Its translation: CASSQASSGNTIYF.

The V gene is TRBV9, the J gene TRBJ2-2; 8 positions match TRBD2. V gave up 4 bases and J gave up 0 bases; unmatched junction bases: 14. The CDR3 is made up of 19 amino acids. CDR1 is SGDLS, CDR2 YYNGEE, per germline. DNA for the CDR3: TGTGCCAGCAGCACCCGACTAGCGACGACCTACGCGAACACCGGGGAGCTGTTTTTT. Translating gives CASSTRLATTYANTGELFF.

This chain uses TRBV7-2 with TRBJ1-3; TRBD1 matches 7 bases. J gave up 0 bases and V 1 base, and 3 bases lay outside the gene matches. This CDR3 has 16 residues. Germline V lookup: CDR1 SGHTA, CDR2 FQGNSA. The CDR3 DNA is TGTGCCAGCAGCTTAGAGACAGGGACCTCTGGAAACACCATATATTTT. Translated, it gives CASSLETGTSGNTIYF.

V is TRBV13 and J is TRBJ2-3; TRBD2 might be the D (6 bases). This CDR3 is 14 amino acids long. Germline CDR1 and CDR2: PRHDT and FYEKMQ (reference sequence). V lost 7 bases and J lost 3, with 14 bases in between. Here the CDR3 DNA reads TGTGCCAGCAAAATGGGACTGGAGACAGATACGCAGTATTTT. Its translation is CASKMGLETDTQYF.